The 24 T cell receptor beta chains reported below all come from one sample, sequenced in a study of blood T cell repertoires in COVID-19 (dated by TCRdb to between 2020 and 2021). Receptor libraries were prepared by the immunoSEQ multiplex PCR assay. Not all clones reach the TCRdb copy of this immuneACCESS table, which keeps in-frame sequences only. Checked studies attribute under half of the gap to unresolved V genes and leave the rest unexplained. This sample is represented by some 48,000 clones; about nine tenths of them were singletons. The leading ten clones occupy about 3% of the sample. Specimen: peripheral blood. Source of these receptors: an elderly woman with COVID-19, enrolled during active disease.

This chain links TRBV4-1 with TRBJ1-5; D perhaps matches TRBD1 (6 bases). Per germline, CDR1 MGHRA and CDR2 YSYEKL. The CDR3 contains 18 residues. Deletions cut 4 bases from V and 2 bases from J, with 21 bases between. The CDR3 loop reads CASSRDDTGFAGNQPQHF. Written as DNA, the CDR3 is TGCGCCAGCAGCCGAGATGATACAGGGTTTGCGGGCAATCAGCCCCAGCATTTT.

The V call is TRBV19, the J call TRBJ1-1, with D unclear. The CDR3 has 15 residues. Per germline, CDR1 LNHDA and CDR2 SQIVND (reference sequence). Trimming shortened V by 5 bases and J by 1 base, and 14 bases separated the two germline ends. DNA for the CDR3: TGTGCCAGTAGTCCGATAACGTCGGGGAACACTGAAGCTTTCTTT. As protein: CASSPITSGNTEAFF. The complete variable domain, with remaining parts taken from reference TRBV19 and TRBJ1-1, reads DGGITQSPKYLFRKEGQNVTLSCEQNLNHDAMYWYRQDPGQGLRLIYYSQIVNDFQKGDIAEGYSVSREKKESFPLTVTSAQKNPTAFYLCASSPITSGNTEAFFGQGTRLTVV.

This chain uses TRBV7-9 with TRBJ1-2, with TRBD1 matching over 8 bases. Trimming took 5 bases from V and 4 from J; bases not matched to a gene: 9. This CDR3 comprises 15 residues. Looked up from germline, CDR1 is SEHNR and CDR2 is FQNEAQ (reference sequence). This CDR3 reads CASSVIDRGRYGYTF. As DNA, the CDR3 is TGTGCCAGCAGCGTAATAGACAGGGGACGCTATGGCTACACCTTC.

Written as DNA, the CDR3 is TGTGCCAGCAGTTCGTACAGGGTACACACAGATACGCAGTATTTT. As protein: CASSSYRVHTDTQYF. This chain uses TRBV6-5 with TRBJ2-3, with D maybe TRBD1 (6 bases). Trimming took 4 bases from V and 2 from J, leaving 13 bases between them. The CDR3 has 15 residues. The V gene's germline CDR1 is MNHEY and CDR2 SVGAGI.

The V gene is TRBV7-2, the J gene TRBJ2-1; a possible D gene is TRBD2 (6 bases). This CDR3 is built from 16 residues. Per germline, CDR1 SGHTA and CDR2 FQGNSA. Trimming took 6 bases from V and 0 from J, leaving 15 bases between them. The CDR3 is CASRSPSVTSYNEQFF. The DNA for the CDR3 is TGTGCCAGCAGGTCCCCTAGCGTGACCTCCTACAATGAGCAGTTCTTC.

The rearrangement uses TRBV28 and TRBJ1-5; TRBD1 might be the D (6 bases). The length of the CDR3 is 14 residues. Looked up from germline, CDR1 is MDHEN and CDR2 is SYDVKM. The germline V and J ends were trimmed by 3 bases and 9 bases, with 15 bases remaining between them. The DNA for the CDR3 is TGTGCCAGCAGTTTGGGGGCCCCTCGGGGGCCCCAGCATTTT. This sequence encodes CASSLGAPRGPQHF.

The CDR3 loop is CASSLGLFPYEQYF. CDR3 DNA: TGTGCCAGCAGCCTCGGACTCTTTCCCTACGAGCAGTACTTC. J is TRBJ2-7 and V is TRBV5-6; D is perhaps TRBD2 (5 bases). The CDR3 has 14 amino acids. Trimming cost V 4 bases and J 2 bases, with 13 bases left between them. Germline lookup yields CDR1 SGHDT and CDR2 YYEEEE.

This chain connects TRBV19 to TRBJ1-5, with D unresolved. The CDR3 sequence is 16 residues long. V gave up 7 bases and J gave up 2 bases, with 18 bases separating them. Germline values: CDR1 LNHDA, CDR2 SQIVND (reference sequence). The chain's CDR3 is CASTFPGRSGNQPQHF. In nucleotides, the CDR3 is TGTGCCAGTACCTTCCCCGGGAGGTCGGGCAATCAGCCCCAGCATTTT.

The chain couples TRBV7-2 to TRBJ2-1; TRBD1 aligns across 9 bases. The CDR3 length is 14 residues. After removal of 1 base from V and 8 bases from J, the junction contained 3 bases not matched to a gene. The germline V gene encodes CDR1 SGHTA and CDR2 FQGNSA. The DNA of the CDR3 is TGTGCCAGCAGCTTAGGGGGGACAGGGCATGAGCAGTTCTTC. This translates into CASSLGGTGHEQFF. Based on the CDR3 plus reference TRBV7-2 and TRBJ2-1, the full variable domain is GAGVSQSPSNKVTEKGKDVELRCDPISGHTALYWYRQSLGQGLEFLIYFQGNSAPDKSGLPSDRFSAERTGGSVSTLTIQRTQQEDSAVYLCASSLGGTGHEQFFGPGTRLTVL.

V and J are TRBV28 and TRBJ1-3; D ambiguous. This CDR3 contains 15 residues. V was cut by 6 bases and J by 0 bases, with 12 bases left in between. In germline, CDR1 is MDHEN, CDR2 SYDVKM. The DNA of the CDR3 is TGTGCCAGCAGACTAGACAAGGTCTCTGGAAACACCATATATTTT. This sequence encodes CASRLDKVSGNTIYF.

The chain recombines TRBV6-5 with TRBJ2-7; no reliable D call. The germline V gene encodes CDR1 MNHEY and CDR2 SVGAGI. V was shortened by 2 bases and J by 2 bases, with 10 bases between the two germline ends. The length of the CDR3 is 14 residues. The CDR3 sequence: CASSYTTLTYEQYF. The CDR3 nucleotides read TGTGCCAGCAGTTACACGACACTCACCTACGAGCAGTACTTC.

This clone was found a few times. The rearrangement uses TRBV6-5 and TRBJ2-2, with 8 bases that match TRBD2. Germline CDR1 and CDR2: MNHEY and SVGAGI. This CDR3 comprises 15 residues. With V trimmed by 2 bases and J by 5 bases, 4 bases remained unmatched. DNA for the CDR3: TGTGCCAGCAGTTACGACGGGAGGGTAACCGGGGAGCTGTTTTTT. It specifies CASSYDGRVTGELFF.

V and J are TRBV5-1 and TRBJ2-7; D is unresolved. This CDR3 spans 15 amino acids. The V gene's germline CDR1 is SGHRS and CDR2 YFSETQ. V was shortened by 0 bases and J by 6 bases, with 16 bases between the two germline ends. CDR3 sequence reads: CASSLVLGSSGEQYF. CDR3 nucleotides: TGCGCCAGCAGCTTGGTTCTCGGCAGCTCGGGCGAGCAGTACTTC.

The V and J genes are TRBV11-2 and TRBJ2-7; 11 nucleotides agree with TRBD1. CDR1 and CDR2 from the germline V gene are SGHAT and FQNNGV. The length of the CDR3 is 16 residues. The ends lost 5 bases at V and 3 bases at J; junction bases unmatched: 9. For the CDR3, the DNA is TGTGCCAGCAGCCTAACTGGACAGGGGGCTTTCTACGAGCAGTACTTC. It translates to CASSLTGQGAFYEQYF.

This chain connects TRBV5-1 to TRBJ2-6, with TRBD1 as a possible D gene (5 bases). This CDR3 has 16 residues. Trimming left V 4 bases short and J 0 bases short, with 11 bases between. Germline values: CDR1 SGHRS, CDR2 YFSETQ. The CDR3: CASSPTGRSGANVLTF. The CDR3 DNA reads TGCGCCAGCAGCCCCACAGGACGCTCTGGGGCCAACGTCCTGACTTTC.

This chain connects TRBV27 to TRBJ2-2; D may be TRBD1 (6 bases). CDR3 length: 12 residues. Trimming removed 8 bases at V and 7 bases at J, with 11 bases between. Germline values: CDR1 MNHEY, CDR2 SMNVEV (reference sequence). The CDR3: CASQGRDGELFF. The CDR3 DNA reads TGTGCCAGCCAGGGGCGCGACGGGGAGCTGTTTTTT.

This clone was seen only a few times. The chain has TRBV7-2 and TRBJ2-3, with D hard to call. The CDR3 extends over 13 amino acids. Germline assignment: CDR1 SGHTA and CDR2 FQGNSA. With 1 base removed from V and 6 bases from J, the gap between germline ends came to 8 bases. This chain's CDR3 is CASSLGLEDTQYF. In DNA form, the CDR3 reads TGTGCCAGCAGCTTAGGATTGGAGGATACGCAGTATTTT. The full variable domain, in which reference TRBV7-2 and TRBJ2-3 provide the parts outside the CDR3, is GAGVSQSPSNKVTEKGKDVELRCDPISGHTALYWYRQSLGQGLEFLIYFQGNSAPDKSGLPSDRFSAERTGGSVSTLTIQRTQQEDSAVYLCASSLGLEDTQYFGPGTRLTVL.

The chain carries TRBV2 and TRBJ1-6, with D possibly matching TRBD1 (6 bases). This CDR3 spans 14 amino acids. Looked up from germline, CDR1 is SNHLY and CDR2 is FYNNEI. The V and J ends lost 5 bases and 5 bases respectively, with 10 bases between them. The CDR3 DNA reads as TGTGCCAGCAGTCGACAGGTCGATAATTCACCCCTCCACTTT. Encoded protein: CASSRQVDNSPLHF. Combining the CDR3 with reference TRBV2 and TRBJ1-6 gives the whole variable domain EPEVTQTPSHQVTQMGQEVILRCVPISNHLYFYWYRQILGQKVEFLVSFYNNEISEKSEIFDDQFSVERPDGSNFTLKIRSTKLEDSAMYFCASSRQVDNSPLHFGNGTRLTVT.

The rearrangement joins TRBV5-1 to TRBJ2-1; the D gene is possibly TRBD1 (5 bases). The germline V gene encodes CDR1 SGHRS and CDR2 YFSETQ. This CDR3 contains 16 residues. Trimming removed 0 bases at V and 9 bases at J, with 19 bases between. The CDR3 reads CASSLAWGRLPGEQFF. The CDR3 bases are TGCGCCAGCAGCTTGGCGTGGGGCAGGCTCCCGGGTGAGCAGTTCTTC.

The chain is built from TRBV5-1 and TRBJ2-1; 7 positions agree with TRBD2. This CDR3 has 13 residues. The germline gives CDR1 SGHRS, CDR2 YFSETQ. The ends lost 4 bases at V and 10 bases at J; junction bases unmatched: 8. The CDR3: CASSRSGEGEQFF. Here the CDR3 DNA reads TGCGCCAGCAGCCGGAGCGGGGAAGGGGAGCAGTTCTTC.

The chain uses TRBV9 and TRBJ2-6; possibly TRBD1 for D (6 bases). The CDR3 length is 16 residues. Trimming cost V 1 base and J 1 base, with 9 bases left between them. CDR1 and CDR2 from the germline V gene are SGDLS and YYNGEE. The DNA of the CDR3 is TGTGCCAGCAGCGTAACCCAGGGGTCTGGGGCCAACGTCCTGACTTTC. This sequence encodes CASSVTQGSGANVLTF.

The gene calls are TRBV25-1 and TRBJ2-7; 9 bases align to TRBD1. Trimming removed 5 bases from V and 1 base from J; junction bases left unmatched: 12. The CDR3 is 17 residues long. CDR1 is MGHDK and CDR2 is SYGVNS in the germline V gene. DNA for the CDR3: TGTGCCAGCAGTATGGCCCGGGGACAGGGAAATTCCTACGAGCAGTACTTC. Amino acids: CASSMARGQGNSYEQYF.

The V call is TRBV19, the J call TRBJ2-3; TRBD2 matches at 13 bases. Germline V gene lookup returns CDR1 LNHDA and CDR2 SQIVND (reference sequence). V was pared by 7 bases and J by 2 bases, with 6 bases of the junction left unmatched. The CDR3 is 16 residues long. The CDR3 spells CASTGTSGAFTDTQYF. The CDR3 DNA is TGTGCCAGTACAGGGACTAGCGGGGCGTTCACAGATACGCAGTATTTT.

The CDR3 here is CASSLTTARGDTQYF. The CDR3 bases are TGTGCCAGCAGCCTGACTACAGCGCGCGGGGATACGCAGTATTTT. This chain connects TRBV3-1 (or the pseudogene TRBV3-2) to TRBJ2-3; tentatively, D is TRBD2 (5 bases). The V gene lost 4 bases and the J gene lost 6 bases, with 17 bases spanning the gap. Germline V gene sequence: CDR1 LGHDT, CDR2 YNNKEL (reference sequence). The CDR3 covers 15 residues.